Below are 6 T cell receptor beta chains sequenced from a single sample in a study of graft-versus-host responses after intestinal transplantation. The antigens these receptors bind are not known. The method was immunoSEQ multiplex PCR; TCRdb's version includes in-frame clones alone and lacks a portion of them. Of around 120,000 clones in the sample, approximately 92% were seen once. Sequenced here: unstimulated CD4+ T cells sorted from spleen or lymph node cells, sampled before intestinal transplant. All receptors derive from a human donor who received an intestinal transplant.

This CDR3 reads CASSPIHVRQALSSPYGYTF. DNA for the CDR3: TGTGCCAGCTCGCCAATTCACGTCCGCCAGGCCTTATCAAGTCCGTATGGCTACACCTTC. The rearrangement uses TRBV18 and TRBJ1-2; D uncertain. CDR3 length: 20 amino acids. Germline V gives CDR1 KGHSH, CDR2 LQKENI. The germline V and J ends were trimmed by 6 bases and 5 bases, with 34 bases remaining between them. Full variable domain (remainder filled in from reference TRBV18 and TRBJ1-2): NAGVMQNPRHLVRRRGQEARLRCSPMKGHSHVYWYRQLPEEGLKFMVYLQKENIIDESGMPKERFSAEFPKEGPSILRIQQVVRGDSAAYFCASSPIHVRQALSSPYGYTFGSGTRLTVV.

This clone came up once. The chain employs TRBV18 and TRBJ2-7; D may correspond to TRBD1 or TRBD2 (5 bases each). V was clipped by 3 bases and J by 3 bases, with 12 bases between them. The germline gives CDR1 KGHSH, CDR2 LQKENI. The CDR3 covers 14 residues. The CDR3 nucleotides read TGTGCCAGCTCACCGTTGGGGACGGTCTACGAGCAGTACTTC. This translates into CASSPLGTVYEQYF.

V usage is TRBV10-3 and J usage is TRBJ1-1, with 9 bases matching TRBD1. The CDR3 spans 18 residues. Germline V gene lookup returns CDR1 ENHRY and CDR2 SYGVKD. V gave up 0 bases and J gave up 5 bases; unmatched junction bases: 13. Here the CDR3 DNA reads TGTGCCATCAGTGAGTCGATGGGGGATCCCGACAGGGGGACTGAAGCTTTCTTT. It is translated as CAISESMGDPDRGTEAFF.

The gene calls are TRBV6-6 and TRBJ1-2, with a weak D call TRBD1 (6 bases). CDR1 MNHNY and CDR2 SVGAGI come from the germline V gene (reference sequence). Trimming shortened V by 5 bases and J by 8 bases, and 15 bases separated the two germline ends. The CDR3 has 13 amino acids. The CDR3, as DNA: TGTGCCAGCAGTCCCGACCGGGGGGGCGGCTACACCTTC. This encodes CASSPDRGGGYTF.

This sequence joins TRBV6-5 and TRBJ2-7, with D possibly being TRBD1 (5 bases). From germline, CDR1 is MNHEY and CDR2 SVGAGI. This CDR3 has 14 residues. V lost 2 bases to trimming and J lost 3 bases, with 11 bases between them. This chain's CDR3 is CASSYGIQGYEQYF. The CDR3, as DNA: TGTGCCAGCAGTTACGGGATTCAGGGCTACGAGCAGTACTTC.

The rearrangement uses TRBV13 and TRBJ2-3; 9 positions agree with TRBD2. V lost 2 bases and J lost 3; bases outside the gene matches: 6. There are 16 residues in the CDR3. CDR1 and CDR2 from the germline V gene are PRHDT and FYEKMQ (reference sequence). CDR3 loop: CASSLRRSGSTDTQYF. The CDR3, as DNA: TGTGCCAGCAGCTTACGTCGTAGCGGGAGTACAGATACGCAGTATTTT.